The present T cell receptor (beta chain) was sequenced within a study of OX40 agonist ivuxolimab in advanced cancers. Study in general: The diagnoses of dose-escalation patients were hepatocellular carcinoma, melanoma, renal cell or head and neck cancer. Previous treatment with anti-PD-1, anti-PD-L1 or anti-CTLA-4 therapy was allowed; under 50% had received some.

Whole-study results and caveats: CD4+ and CD8+ blood T cells expanded clonally by week 6 at 0.1 to 3.0 mg/kg.

TCRdb keeps only in-frame clones here, not all; method: immunoSEQ multiplex PCR. The sample carries 37,000 or so clones, roughly 90% recorded once. A word on this clone: Its target is unknown.

The ends were cut back, 2 bases at V and 1 base at J, with 9 bases in the middle. This CDR3 spans 14 amino acids. Germline assignment: CDR1 SGHRS and CDR2 YFSETQ. This receptor was obtained from an adult with an advanced solid tumor such as melanoma, head and neck, liver or kidney cancer. The V gene is TRBV5-1, the J gene TRBJ1-1, with a tentative D call TRBD1 (5 bases). The source was CD4+ or CD8+ T cells sorted from blood, collected in a trial of the OX40 agonist ivuxolimab. CDR3 region: CASSLRGRNTEAFF. CDR3 in DNA: TGCGCCAGCAGCTTAAGGGGCCGGAACACTGAAGCTTTCTTT.